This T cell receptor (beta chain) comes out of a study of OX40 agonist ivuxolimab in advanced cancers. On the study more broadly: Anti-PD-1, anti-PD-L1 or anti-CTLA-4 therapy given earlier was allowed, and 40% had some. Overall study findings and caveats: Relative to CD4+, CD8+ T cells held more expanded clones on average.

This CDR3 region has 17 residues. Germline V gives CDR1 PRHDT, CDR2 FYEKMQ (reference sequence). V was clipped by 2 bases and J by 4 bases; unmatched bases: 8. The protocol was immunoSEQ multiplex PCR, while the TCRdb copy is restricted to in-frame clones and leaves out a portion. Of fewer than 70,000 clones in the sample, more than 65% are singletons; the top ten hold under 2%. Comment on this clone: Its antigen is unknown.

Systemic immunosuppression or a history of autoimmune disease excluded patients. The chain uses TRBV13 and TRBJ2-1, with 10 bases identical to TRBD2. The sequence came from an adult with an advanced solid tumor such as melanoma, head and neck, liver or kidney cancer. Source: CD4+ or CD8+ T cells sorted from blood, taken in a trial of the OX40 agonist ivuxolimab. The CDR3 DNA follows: TGTGCCAGCAGCTTAATAAGCGGGAGGGCCGAATACAATGAGCAGTTCTTC. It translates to CASSLISGRAEYNEQFF.